This TCR beta chain originates from a study of control samples from healthy donors and cancer patients. From germline, CDR1 is GTSNPN and CDR2 SVGIG (reference sequence). With 2 bases clipped from V and 6 bases from J, the junction kept 11 bases outside the gene matches. This CDR3 spans 15 amino acids. Here immunoSEQ multiplex PCR was the method, and the copy in TCRdb shows in-frame clones only, minus some. The table includes more than 85,000 clones, approximately 90% detected once. This chain links TRBV30 with TRBJ1-2, with 8 bases aligning to TRBD1. The TCR originated in a woman aged 55-70 years with lung cancer. The sample comprised PBMCs. CDR3 loop: CAWSTKGDRGDGYTF. DNA for the CDR3: TGTGCCTGGAGTACCAAAGGAGACAGGGGCGATGGCTACACCTTC. The full variable domain, completed using reference TRBV30 and TRBJ1-2, is SQTIHQWPATLVQPVGSPLSLECTVEGTSNPNLYWYRQAAGRGLQLLFYSVGIGQISSEVPQNLSASRPQDRQFILSSKKLLLSDSGFYLCAWSTKGDRGDGYTFGSGTRLTVV.